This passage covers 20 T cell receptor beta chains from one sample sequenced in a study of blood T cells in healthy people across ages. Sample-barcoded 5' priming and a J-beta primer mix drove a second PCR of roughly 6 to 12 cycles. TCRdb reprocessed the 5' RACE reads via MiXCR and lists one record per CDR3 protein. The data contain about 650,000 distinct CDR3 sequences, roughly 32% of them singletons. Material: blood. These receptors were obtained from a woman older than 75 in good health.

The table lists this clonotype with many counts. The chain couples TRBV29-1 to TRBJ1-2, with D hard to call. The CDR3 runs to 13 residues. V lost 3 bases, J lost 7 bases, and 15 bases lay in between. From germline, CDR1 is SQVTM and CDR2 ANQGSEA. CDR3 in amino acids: CSVDLPGTLGYTF. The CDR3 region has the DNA TGCAGCGTTGACCTGCCCGGTACTCTTGGCTACACCTTC.

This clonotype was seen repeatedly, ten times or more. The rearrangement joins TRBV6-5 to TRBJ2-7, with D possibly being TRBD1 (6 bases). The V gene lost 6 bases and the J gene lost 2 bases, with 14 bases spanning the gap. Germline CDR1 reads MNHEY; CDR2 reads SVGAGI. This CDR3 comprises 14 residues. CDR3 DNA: TGTGCCAGCAGCCAGGGGTCCTCTCCCTACGAGCAGTACTTC. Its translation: CASSQGSSPYEQYF.

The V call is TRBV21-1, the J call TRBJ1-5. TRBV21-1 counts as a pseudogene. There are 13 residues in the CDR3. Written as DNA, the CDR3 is TGTGCCAGCGATGTCAGGTACCGACAGCCCCAGCATTTT. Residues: CASDVRYRQPQHF.

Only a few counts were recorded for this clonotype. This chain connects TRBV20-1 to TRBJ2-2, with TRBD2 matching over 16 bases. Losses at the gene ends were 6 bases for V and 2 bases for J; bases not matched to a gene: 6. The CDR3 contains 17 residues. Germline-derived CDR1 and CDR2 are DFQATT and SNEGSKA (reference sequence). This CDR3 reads CSAPGTSGGGNTGELFF. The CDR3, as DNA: TGCAGTGCCCCCGGGACTAGCGGGGGGGGAAACACCGGGGAGCTGTTTTTT.

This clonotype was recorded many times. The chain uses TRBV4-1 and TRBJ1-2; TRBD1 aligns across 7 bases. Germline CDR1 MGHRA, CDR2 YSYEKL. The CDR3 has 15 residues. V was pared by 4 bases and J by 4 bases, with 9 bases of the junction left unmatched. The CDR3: CASSRTQGEIYGYTF. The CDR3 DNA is TGCGCCAGCAGCCGGACTCAGGGGGAAATCTATGGCTACACCTTC.

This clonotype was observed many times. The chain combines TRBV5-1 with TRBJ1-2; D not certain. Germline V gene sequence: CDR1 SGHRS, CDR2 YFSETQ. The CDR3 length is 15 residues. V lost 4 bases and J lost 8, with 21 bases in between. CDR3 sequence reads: CASSVAVGRAPGYTF. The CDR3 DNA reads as TGCGCCAGCAGCGTAGCGGTCGGGCGGGCTCCCGGCTACACCTTC.

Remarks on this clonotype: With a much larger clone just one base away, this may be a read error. In nucleotides, the CDR3 is TGTGCCAGCAGCTTTAGAACTGAAGCTTTCTTT. Translation: CASSFRTEAFF. The chain carries TRBV7-9 and TRBJ1-1; D is uncertain. Germline values: CDR1 SEHNR, CDR2 FQNEAQ (reference sequence). The V gene lost 3 bases and the J gene lost 5 bases, with 4 bases spanning the gap. CDR3 length equals 11 residues.

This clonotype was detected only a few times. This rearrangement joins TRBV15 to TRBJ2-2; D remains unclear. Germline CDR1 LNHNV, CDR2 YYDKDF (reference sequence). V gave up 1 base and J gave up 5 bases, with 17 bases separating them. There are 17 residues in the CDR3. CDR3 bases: TGTGCCACCAGCAGAGGTCTCCCGGATACGTCTACCGGGGAGCTGTTTTTT. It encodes CATSRGLPDTSTGELFF.

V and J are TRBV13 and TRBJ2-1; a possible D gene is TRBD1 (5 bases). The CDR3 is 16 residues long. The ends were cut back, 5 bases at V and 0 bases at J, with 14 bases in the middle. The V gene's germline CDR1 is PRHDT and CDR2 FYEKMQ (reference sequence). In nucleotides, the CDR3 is TGTGCCAGCAGCCCACGACAGTCTAGCTCCTACAATGAGCAGTTCTTC. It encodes CASSPRQSSSYNEQFF. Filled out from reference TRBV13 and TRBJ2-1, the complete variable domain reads AAGVIQSPRHLIKEKRETATLKCYPIPRHDTVYWYQQGPGQDPQFLISFYEKMQSDKGSIPDRFSAQQFSDYHSELNMSSLELGDSALYFCASSPRQSSSYNEQFFGPGTRLTVL.

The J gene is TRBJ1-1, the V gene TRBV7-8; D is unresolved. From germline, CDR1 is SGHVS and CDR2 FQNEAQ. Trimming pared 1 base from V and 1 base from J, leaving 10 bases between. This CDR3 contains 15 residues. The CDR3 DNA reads TGTGCCAGCAGCTTAGAGTGGAGAAGGAACACTGAAGCTTTCTTT. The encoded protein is CASSLEWRRNTEAFF.

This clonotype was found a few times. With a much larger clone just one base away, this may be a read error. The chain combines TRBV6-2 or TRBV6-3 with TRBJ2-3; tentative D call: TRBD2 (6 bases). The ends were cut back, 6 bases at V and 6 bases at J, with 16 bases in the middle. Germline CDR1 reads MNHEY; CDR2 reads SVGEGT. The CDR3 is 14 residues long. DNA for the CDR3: TGTGCCAGCAGACGAGGCGGGGTCAGGGATACGCAGTATTTT. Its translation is CASRRGGVRDTQYF.

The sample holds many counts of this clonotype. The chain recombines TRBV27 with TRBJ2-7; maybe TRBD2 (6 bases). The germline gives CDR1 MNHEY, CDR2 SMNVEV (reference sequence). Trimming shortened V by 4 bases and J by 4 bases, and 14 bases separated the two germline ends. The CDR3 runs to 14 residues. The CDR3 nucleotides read TGTGCCAGCAGTTATGGAGGGGTACTGTACGAGCAGTACTTC. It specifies CASSYGGVLYEQYF.

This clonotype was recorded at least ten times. CDR3 amino acids: CSASGTSGGASYNEQFF. The CDR3 DNA follows: TGCAGTGCTAGCGGGACTAGCGGGGGGGCCTCCTACAATGAGCAGTTCTTC. The chain recombines TRBV20-1 with TRBJ2-1; TRBD2 matches 16 bases. There are 17 residues in the CDR3. CDR1 DFQATT and CDR2 SNEGSKA come from the germline V gene (reference sequence). J gave up 0 bases and V 3 bases, and 2 bases lay outside the gene matches.

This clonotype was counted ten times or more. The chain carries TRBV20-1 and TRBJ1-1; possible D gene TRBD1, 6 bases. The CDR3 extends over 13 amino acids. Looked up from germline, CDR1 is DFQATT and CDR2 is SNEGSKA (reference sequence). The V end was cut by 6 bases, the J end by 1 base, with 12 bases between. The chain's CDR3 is CSAGGRENTEAFF. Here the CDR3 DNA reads TGCAGTGCAGGGGGACGGGAGAACACTGAAGCTTTCTTT.

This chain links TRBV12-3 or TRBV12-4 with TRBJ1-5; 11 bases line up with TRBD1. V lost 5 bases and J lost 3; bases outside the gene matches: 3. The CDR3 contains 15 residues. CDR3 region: CASSAGQGVNQPQHF. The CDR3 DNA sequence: TGTGCCAGCAGTGCGGGACAGGGGGTCAATCAGCCCCAGCATTTT.

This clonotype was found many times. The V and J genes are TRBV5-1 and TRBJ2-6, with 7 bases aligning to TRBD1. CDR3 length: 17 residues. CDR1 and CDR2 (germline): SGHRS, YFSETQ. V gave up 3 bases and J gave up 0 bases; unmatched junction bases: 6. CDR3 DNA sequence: TGCGCCAGCAGCTCCGGGGACAGAGCCTCTGGGGCCAACGTCCTGACTTTC. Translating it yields CASSSGDRASGANVLTF.

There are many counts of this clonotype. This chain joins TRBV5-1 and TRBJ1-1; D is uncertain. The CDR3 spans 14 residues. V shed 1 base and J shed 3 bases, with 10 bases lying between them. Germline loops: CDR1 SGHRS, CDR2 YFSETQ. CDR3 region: CASSLSRLDTEAFF. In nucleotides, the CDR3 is TGCGCCAGCAGCTTGAGTCGGCTGGACACTGAAGCTTTCTTT. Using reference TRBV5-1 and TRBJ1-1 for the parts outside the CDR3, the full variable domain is KAGVTQTPRYLIKTRGQQVTLSCSPISGHRSVSWYQQTPGQGLQFLFEYFSETQRNKGNFPGRFSGRQFSNSRSEMNVSTLELGDSALYLCASSLSRLDTEAFFGQGTRLTVV.

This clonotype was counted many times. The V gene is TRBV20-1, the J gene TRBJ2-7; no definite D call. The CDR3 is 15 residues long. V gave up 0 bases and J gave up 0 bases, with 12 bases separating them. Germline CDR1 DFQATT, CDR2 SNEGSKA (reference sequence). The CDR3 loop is CSARDGSRNSYEQYF. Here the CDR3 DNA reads TGCAGTGCTAGAGATGGTAGTCGCAACTCCTACGAGCAGTACTTC.

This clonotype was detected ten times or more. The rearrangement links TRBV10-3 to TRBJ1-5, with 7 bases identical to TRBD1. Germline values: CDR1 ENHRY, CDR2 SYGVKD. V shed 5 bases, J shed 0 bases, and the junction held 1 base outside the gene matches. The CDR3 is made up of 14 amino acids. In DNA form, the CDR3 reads TGTGCCATCAGTACAGGGGTTAGCAATCAGCCCCAGCATTTT. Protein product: CAISTGVSNQPQHF.

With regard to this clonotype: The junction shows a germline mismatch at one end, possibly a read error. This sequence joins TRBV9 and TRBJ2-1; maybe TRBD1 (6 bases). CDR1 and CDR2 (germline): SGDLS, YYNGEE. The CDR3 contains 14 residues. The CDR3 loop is CASSADRSSDEQVF. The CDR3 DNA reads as TGTGCCAGCAGCGCAGACAGGTCCAGCGATGAGCAGGTCTTC.